This T cell receptor (beta chain) originates from a study of OX40 agonist ivuxolimab in advanced cancers. General study findings and limits: Both blood CD4+ and CD8+ T cells showed clonal growth by week 6 at 0.1 to 3.0 mg/kg. On average, CD8+ T cells showed a greater number of expanded clones than CD4+.

V gave up 7 bases and J gave up 0 bases, with 7 bases separating them. Germline lookup yields CDR1 MNHEY and CDR2 SMNVEV (reference sequence). The CDR3 loop spans 13 amino acids. A remark on this clone: Its antigen is still unknown.

TCRdb's copy holds only in-frame clones and misses some; the assay was immunoSEQ multiplex PCR. This repertoire shows tens of thousands of clones, 84% found once; its top ten account for approximately 24%. Sequenced here: CD4+ or CD8+ T cells sorted from blood, sampled in a trial of the OX40 agonist ivuxolimab. The clonotype was recovered from an adult with an advanced solid tumor such as melanoma, head and neck, liver or kidney cancer. V and J are TRBV27 and TRBJ1-3; D not resolved. CDR3 amino acids: CASISASGNTIYF. In nucleotides, the CDR3 is TGTGCCAGCATCAGTGCCTCTGGAAACACCATATATTTT.